Each of the 2 T cell receptor beta chains below was sequenced from the same sample in a study of shared clonotypes between healthy human individuals. Assay: immunoSEQ multiplex PCR; the TCRdb copy retains only in-frame clones and omits some. The table lists hundreds of thousands of clones, less than 80% of them singletons. The sample consisted of memory CD4+ T cells sorted from blood. Documented subset: CD45RA-negative fraction. These receptors were collected from a woman aged 30 to 39 in good health.

J is TRBJ2-3 and V is TRBV20-1; D not certain. The germline V and J ends were trimmed by 3 bases and 8 bases, with 9 bases remaining between them. The CDR3 runs 11 residues. Germline V gene sequence: CDR1 DFQATT, CDR2 SNEGSKA (reference sequence). The CDR3 is CSASASGTQYF. The DNA for the CDR3 is TGCAGTGCTAGCGCATCTGGTACGCAGTATTTT.

V usage is TRBV1 and J usage is TRBJ2-1; no check of the table's D call, TRBD2, against the DNA was made. TRBV1 is a listed pseudogene. The CDR3 length is 19 residues. The CDR3 DNA follows: TGCACCAGCTCCGGGAAGACTAGCGGGAGTACCGTCACCTACAATGAGCAGTTCTTC. Translated, it gives CTSSGKTSGSTVTYNEQFF.